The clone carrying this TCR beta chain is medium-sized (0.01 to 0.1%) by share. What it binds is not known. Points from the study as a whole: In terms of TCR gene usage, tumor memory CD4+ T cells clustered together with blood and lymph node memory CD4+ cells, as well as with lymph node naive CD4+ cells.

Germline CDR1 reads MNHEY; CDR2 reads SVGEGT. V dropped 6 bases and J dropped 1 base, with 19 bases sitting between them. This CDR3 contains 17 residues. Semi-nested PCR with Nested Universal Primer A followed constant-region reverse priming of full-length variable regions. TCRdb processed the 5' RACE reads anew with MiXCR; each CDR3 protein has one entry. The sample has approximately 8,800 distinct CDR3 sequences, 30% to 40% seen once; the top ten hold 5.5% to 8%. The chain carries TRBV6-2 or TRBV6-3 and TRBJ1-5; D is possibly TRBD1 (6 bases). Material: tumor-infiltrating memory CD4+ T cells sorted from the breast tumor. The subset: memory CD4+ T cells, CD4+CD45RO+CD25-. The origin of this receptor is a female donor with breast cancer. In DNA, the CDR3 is TGTGCCAGCAGCCTCCGGAGGGAGGGGACAAGCAATCAGCCCCAGCATTTT. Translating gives CASSLRREGTSNQPQHF.